This TCR beta chain was captured in a study of blood T cells in healthy people across ages. Together with a sample-barcoded 5' primer, a J-beta primer mix was included in a second PCR lasting about 6 to 12 cycles. Each cDNA molecule was tagged by a template-switch adaptor that had 12 random nucleotides. TCRdb itself ran the 5' RACE reads through MiXCR, one entry per CDR3 protein. The repertoire holds around 780,000 distinct CDR3 sequences, with roughly three fifths as singletons. Germline CDR1 and CDR2: DFQATT and SNEGSKA (reference sequence). This CDR3 is 16 amino acids long. Every donor contributed around 10 milliliters of peripheral blood by blood draw. Per-sample yields of isolated PBMCs were at least 6 million.

The chain employs TRBV20-1 and TRBJ2-7; 10 bases fit TRBD2. The DNA end is more similar to TRBJ2-5, so the J call may be wrong. Sequenced sample: blood. The receptor comes from a man aged 35 to 55 in good health. Here the CDR3 reads CSASPISGRASETQYF. As DNA, the CDR3 is TGCAGTGCTAGCCCGATAAGCGGGAGGGCCAGCGAGACCCAGTACTTC.